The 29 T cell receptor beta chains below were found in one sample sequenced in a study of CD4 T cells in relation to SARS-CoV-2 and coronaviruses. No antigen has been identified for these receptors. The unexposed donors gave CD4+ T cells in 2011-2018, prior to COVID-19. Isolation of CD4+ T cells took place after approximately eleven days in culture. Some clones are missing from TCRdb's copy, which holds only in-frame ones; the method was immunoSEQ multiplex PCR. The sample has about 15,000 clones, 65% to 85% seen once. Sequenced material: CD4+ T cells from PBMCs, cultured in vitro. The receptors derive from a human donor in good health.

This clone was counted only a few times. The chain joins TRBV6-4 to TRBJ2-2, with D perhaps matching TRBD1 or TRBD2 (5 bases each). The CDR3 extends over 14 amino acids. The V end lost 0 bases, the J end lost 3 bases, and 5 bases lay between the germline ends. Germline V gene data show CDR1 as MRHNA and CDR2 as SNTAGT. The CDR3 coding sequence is TGTGCCAGCAGTGACTCGGGGGACACCGGGGAGCTGTTTTTT. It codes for CASSDSGDTGELFF.

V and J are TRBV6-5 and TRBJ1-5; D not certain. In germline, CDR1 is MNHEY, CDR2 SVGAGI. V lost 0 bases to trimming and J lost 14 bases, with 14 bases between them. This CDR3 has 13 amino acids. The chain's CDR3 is CASSYSYSGREHF. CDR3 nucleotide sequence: TGTGCCAGCAGTTACTCGTATTCCGGGCGGGAGCATTTT.

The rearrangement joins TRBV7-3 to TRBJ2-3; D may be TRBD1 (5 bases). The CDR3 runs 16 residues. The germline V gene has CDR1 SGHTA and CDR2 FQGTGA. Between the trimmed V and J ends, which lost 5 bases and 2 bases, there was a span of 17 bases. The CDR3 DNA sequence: TGTGCCAGCAGCCCCCAGGGCGGCGCCCTCACAGATACGCAGTATTTT. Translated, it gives CASSPQGGALTDTQYF.

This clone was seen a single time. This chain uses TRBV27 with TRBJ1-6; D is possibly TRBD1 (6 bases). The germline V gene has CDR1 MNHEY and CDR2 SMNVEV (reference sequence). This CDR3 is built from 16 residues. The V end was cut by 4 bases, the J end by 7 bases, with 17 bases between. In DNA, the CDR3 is TGTGCCAGCAGTTACTTTAGGGACAAATTCAATTCACCCCTCCACTTT. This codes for CASSYFRDKFNSPLHF.

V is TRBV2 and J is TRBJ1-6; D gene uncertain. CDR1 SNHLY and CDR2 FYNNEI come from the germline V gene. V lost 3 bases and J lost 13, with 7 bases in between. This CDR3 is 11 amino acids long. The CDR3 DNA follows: TGTGCCAGCAGTGAGCGGGGTCCCCTCCACTTT. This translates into CASSERGPLHF.

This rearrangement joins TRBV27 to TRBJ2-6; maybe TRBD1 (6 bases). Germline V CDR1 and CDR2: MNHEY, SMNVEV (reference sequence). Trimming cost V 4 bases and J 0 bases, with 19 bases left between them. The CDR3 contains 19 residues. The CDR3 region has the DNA TGTGCCAGCAGTTCAACCCGACAGGCTATTCCCTCTGGGGCCAACGTCCTGACTTTC. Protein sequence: CASSSTRQAIPSGANVLTF. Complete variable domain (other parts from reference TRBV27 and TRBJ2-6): EAQVTQNPRYLITVTGKKLTVTCSQNMNHEYMSWYRQDPGLGLRQIYYSMNVEVTDKGDVPEGYKVSRKEKRNFPLILESPSPNQTSLYFCASSSTRQAIPSGANVLTFGAGSRLTVL.

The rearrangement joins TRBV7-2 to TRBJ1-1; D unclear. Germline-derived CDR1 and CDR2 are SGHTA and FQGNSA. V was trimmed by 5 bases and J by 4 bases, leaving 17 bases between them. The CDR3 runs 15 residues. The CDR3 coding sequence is TGTGCCAGCAGCCCGCGACCGGTTGTAAGCACTGAAGCTTTCTTT. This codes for CASSPRPVVSTEAFF.

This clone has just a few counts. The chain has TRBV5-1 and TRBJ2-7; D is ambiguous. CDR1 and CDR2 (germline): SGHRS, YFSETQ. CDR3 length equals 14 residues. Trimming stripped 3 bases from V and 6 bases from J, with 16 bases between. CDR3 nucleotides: TGCGCCAGCAGCTCCGGAGCTAAATTAACCGAGCAGTACTTC. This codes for CASSSGAKLTEQYF.

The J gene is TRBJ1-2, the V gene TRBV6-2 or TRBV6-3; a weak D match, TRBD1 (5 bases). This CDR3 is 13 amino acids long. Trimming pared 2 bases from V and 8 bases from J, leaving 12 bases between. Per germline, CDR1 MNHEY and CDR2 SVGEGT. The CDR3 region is CASSYRDGLGYTF. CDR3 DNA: TGTGCCAGCAGTTACCGGGACGGATTAGGCTACACCTTC.

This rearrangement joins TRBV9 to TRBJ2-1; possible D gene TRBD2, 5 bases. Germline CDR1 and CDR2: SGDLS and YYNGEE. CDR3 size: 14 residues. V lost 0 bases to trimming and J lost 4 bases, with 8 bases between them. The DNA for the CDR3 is TGTGCCAGCAGCGTAGGAGGACTTTACAATGAGCAGTTCTTC. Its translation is CASSVGGLYNEQFF.

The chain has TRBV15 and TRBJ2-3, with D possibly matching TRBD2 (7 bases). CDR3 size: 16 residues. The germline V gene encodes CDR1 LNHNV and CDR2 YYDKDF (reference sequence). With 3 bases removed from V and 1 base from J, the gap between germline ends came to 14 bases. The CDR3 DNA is TGTGCCACCAGCAGGCTGGCGGGGGCCCGCACAGATACGCAGTATTTT. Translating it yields CATSRLAGARTDTQYF.

The CDR3 reads CASSVTASKNIQYF. The CDR3 region has the DNA TGTGCCAGCAGTGTTACGGCCTCCAAAAACATTCAGTACTTC. This rearrangement joins TRBV2 to TRBJ2-4; D gene unclear. Germline loops: CDR1 SNHLY, CDR2 FYNNEI. The length of the CDR3 is 14 residues. V lost 4 bases and J 2 bases, leaving 9 bases between the germline ends.

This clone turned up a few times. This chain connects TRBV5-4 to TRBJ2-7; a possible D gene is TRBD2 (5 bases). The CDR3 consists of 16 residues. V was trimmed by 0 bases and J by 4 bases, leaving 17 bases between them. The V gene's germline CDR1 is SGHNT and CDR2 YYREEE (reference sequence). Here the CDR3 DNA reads TGTGCCAGCAGCTTGGCCCCAGAACTAGATCATTACGAGCAGTACTTC. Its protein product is CASSLAPELDHYEQYF.

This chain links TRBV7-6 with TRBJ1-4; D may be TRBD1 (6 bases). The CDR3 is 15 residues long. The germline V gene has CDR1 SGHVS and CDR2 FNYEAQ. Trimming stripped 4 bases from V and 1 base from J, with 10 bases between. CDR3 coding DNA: TGTGCCAGCAGCTCGAAGGGGGGAACTAATGAAAAACTGTTTTTT. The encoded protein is CASSSKGGTNEKLFF.

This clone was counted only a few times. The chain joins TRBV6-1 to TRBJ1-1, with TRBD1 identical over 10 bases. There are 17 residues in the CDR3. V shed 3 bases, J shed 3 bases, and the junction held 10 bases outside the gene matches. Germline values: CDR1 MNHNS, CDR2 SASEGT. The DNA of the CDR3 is TGTGCCAGCAGTGACGTCCCGGGACAGGGGTGGGACACTGAAGCTTTCTTT. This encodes CASSDVPGQGWDTEAFF.

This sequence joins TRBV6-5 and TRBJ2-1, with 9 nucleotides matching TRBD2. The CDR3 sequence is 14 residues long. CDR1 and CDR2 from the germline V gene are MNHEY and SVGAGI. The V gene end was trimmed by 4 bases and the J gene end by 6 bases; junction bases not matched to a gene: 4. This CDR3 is CASSLGLAGNEQFF. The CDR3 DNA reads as TGTGCCAGCAGTTTGGGACTAGCCGGCAATGAGCAGTTCTTC.

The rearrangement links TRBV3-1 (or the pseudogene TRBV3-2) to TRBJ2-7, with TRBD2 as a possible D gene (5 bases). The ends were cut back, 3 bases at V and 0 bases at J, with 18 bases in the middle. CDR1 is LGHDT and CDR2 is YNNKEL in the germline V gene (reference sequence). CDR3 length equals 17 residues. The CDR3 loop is CASSHGPRWRSSYEQYF. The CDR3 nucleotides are TGTGCCAGCAGCCACGGTCCCCGGTGGAGGAGCTCCTACGAGCAGTACTTC.

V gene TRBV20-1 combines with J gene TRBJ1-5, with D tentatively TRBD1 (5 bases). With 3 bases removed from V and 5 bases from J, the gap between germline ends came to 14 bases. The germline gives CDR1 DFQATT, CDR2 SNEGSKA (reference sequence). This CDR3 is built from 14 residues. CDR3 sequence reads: CSASRGARDQPQHF. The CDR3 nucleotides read TGCAGTGCTAGTCGAGGGGCAAGGGATCAGCCCCAGCATTTT.

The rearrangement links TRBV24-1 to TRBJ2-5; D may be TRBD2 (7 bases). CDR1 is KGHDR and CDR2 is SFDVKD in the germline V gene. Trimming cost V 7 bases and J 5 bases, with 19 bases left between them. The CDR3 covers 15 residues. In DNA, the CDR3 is TGTGCCACCAGGGAAGGGGGGGCGCAGGGTGAGACCCAGTACTTC. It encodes CATREGGAQGETQYF.

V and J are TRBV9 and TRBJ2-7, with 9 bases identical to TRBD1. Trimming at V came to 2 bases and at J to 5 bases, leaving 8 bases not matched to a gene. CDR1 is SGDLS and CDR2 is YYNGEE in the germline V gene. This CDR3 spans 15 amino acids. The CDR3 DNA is TGTGCCAGCAGCGTGGGACAGGGCGGTGTGAACGAGCAGTACTTC. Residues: CASSVGQGGVNEQYF. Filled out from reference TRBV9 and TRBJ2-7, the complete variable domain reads DSGVTQTPKHLITATGQRVTLRCSPRSGDLSVYWYQQSLDQGLQFLIQYYNGEERAKGNILERFSAQQFPDLHSELNLSSLELGDSALYFCASSVGQGGVNEQYFGPGTRLTVT.

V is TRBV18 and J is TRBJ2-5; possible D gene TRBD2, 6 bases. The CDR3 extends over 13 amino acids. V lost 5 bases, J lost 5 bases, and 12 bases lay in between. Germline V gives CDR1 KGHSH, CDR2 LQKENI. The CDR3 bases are TGTGCCAGCTCAAGTTCGGAGGGGGAGACCCAGTACTTC. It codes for CASSSSEGETQYF.

CDR3 sequence reads: CASSFRRAGELFF. Written as DNA, the CDR3 is TGTGCCAGCAGTTTTAGAAGGGCCGGGGAGCTGTTTTTT. This sequence joins TRBV12-3 or TRBV12-4 and TRBJ2-2; unclear D gene. Trimming took 3 bases from V and 6 from J, leaving 8 bases between them. The length of the CDR3 is 13 residues.

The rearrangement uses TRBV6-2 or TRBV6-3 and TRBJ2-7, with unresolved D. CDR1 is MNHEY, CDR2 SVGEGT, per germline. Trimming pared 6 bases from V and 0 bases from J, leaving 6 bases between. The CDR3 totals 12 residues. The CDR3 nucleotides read TGTGCCAGCAGCCCCCGCTCCTACGAGCAGTACTTC. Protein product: CASSPRSYEQYF.

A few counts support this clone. The CDR3 loop reads CASSTTSGSFYEQYF. The CDR3 DNA is TGTGCCAGCAGCACTACTAGCGGGAGTTTCTACGAGCAGTACTTC. The chain has TRBV11-2 and TRBJ2-7, with TRBD2 matching 11 bases. V was pared by 5 bases and J by 3 bases, with 6 bases of the junction left unmatched. The CDR3 covers 15 residues. Germline V lookup: CDR1 SGHAT, CDR2 FQNNGV.

CDR3 DNA sequence: TGTGCCAGCAGTTTAGTACAGGGTGATGGCTACACCTTC. This gives the protein CASSLVQGDGYTF. This rearrangement joins TRBV12-3 or TRBV12-4 to TRBJ1-2, with a weak D call TRBD1 (6 bases). This CDR3 spans 13 amino acids. V was shortened by 1 base and J by 6 bases, with 9 bases between the two germline ends.

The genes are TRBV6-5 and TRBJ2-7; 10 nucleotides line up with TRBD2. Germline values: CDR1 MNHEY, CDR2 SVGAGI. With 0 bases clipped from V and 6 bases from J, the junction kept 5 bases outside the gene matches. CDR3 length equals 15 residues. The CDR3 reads CASSYSPSGSLEQYF. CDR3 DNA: TGTGCCAGCAGTTACTCGCCTAGCGGGAGCCTCGAGCAGTACTTC.

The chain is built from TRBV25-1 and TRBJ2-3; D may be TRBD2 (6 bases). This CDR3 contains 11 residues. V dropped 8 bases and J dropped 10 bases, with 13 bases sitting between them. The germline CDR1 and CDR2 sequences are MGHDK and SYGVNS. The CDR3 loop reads CASAGGGAQYF. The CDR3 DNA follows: TGTGCCAGCGCCGGGGGTGGTGCGCAGTATTTT.

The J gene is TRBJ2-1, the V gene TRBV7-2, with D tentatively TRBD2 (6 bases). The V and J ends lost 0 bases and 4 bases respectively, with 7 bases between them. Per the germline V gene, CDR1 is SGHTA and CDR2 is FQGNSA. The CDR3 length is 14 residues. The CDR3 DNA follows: TGTGCCAGCAGCTTAGCGGCGGGGTACAATGAGCAGTTCTTC. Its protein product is CASSLAAGYNEQFF.

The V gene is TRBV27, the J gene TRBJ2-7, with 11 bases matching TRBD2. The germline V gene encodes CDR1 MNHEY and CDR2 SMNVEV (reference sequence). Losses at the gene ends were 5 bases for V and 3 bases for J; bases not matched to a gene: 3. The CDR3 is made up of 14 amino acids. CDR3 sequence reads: CASSPGLAGYEQYF. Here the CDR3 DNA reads TGTGCCAGCAGTCCAGGACTAGCGGGCTACGAGCAGTACTTC.